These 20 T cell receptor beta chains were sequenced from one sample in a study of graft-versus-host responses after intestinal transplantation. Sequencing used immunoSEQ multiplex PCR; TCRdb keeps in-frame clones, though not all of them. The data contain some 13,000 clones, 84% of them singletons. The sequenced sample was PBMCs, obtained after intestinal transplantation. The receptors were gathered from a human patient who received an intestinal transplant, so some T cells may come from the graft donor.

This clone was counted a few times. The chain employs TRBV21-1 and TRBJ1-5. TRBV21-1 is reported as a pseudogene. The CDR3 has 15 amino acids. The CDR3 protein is CASSKAPMGNQPQHF. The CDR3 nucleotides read TGTGCCAGCAGCAAAGCGCCTATGGGCAATCAGCCCCAGCATTTT.

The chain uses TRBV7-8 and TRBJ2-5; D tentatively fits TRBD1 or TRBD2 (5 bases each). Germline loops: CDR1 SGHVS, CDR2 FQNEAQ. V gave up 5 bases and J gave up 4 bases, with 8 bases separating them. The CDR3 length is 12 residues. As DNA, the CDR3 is TGTGCCAGCAGCCAGGGACGAGAGACCCAGTACTTC. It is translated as CASSQGRETQYF. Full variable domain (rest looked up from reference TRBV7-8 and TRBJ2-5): GAGVSQSPRYKVAKRGQDVALRCDPISGHVSLFWYQQALGQGPEFLTYFQNEAQLDKSGLPSDRFFAERPEGSVSTLKIQRTQQEDSAVYLCASSQGRETQYFGPGTRLLVL.

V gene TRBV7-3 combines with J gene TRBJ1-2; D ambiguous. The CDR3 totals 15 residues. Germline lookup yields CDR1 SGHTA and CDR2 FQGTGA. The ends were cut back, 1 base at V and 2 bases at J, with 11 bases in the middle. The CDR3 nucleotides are TGTGCCAGCAGCTTAATCCACGATGGGAACTATGGCTACACCTTC. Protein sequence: CASSLIHDGNYGYTF.

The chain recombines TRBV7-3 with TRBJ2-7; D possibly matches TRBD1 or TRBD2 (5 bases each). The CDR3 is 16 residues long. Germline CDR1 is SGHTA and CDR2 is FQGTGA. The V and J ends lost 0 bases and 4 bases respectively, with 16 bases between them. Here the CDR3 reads CASSLTLGEKGYEQYF. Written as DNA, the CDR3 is TGTGCCAGCAGCTTAACGTTGGGGGAGAAAGGTTACGAGCAGTACTTC.

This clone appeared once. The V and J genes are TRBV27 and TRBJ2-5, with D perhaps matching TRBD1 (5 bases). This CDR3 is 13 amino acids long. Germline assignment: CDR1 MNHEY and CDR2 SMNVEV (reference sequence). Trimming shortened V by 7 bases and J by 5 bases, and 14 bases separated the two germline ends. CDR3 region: CASKTGHGETQYF. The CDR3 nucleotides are TGTGCCAGCAAAACAGGACACGGGGAGACCCAGTACTTC.

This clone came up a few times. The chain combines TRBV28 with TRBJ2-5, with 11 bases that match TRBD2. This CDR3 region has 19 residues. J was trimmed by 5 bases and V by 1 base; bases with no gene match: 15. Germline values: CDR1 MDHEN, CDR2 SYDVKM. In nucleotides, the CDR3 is TGTGCCAGCAGTTTATTAGCGGGAGGGCCATATGGGGAAATGGAGACCCAGTACTTC. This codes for CASSLLAGGPYGEMETQYF.

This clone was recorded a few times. Here the CDR3 reads CASSPGGVYEQYF. The CDR3 coding sequence is TGTGCCAGCAGTCCAGGGGGGGTTTACGAGCAGTACTTC. The rearrangement joins TRBV14 to TRBJ2-7; D may correspond to TRBD1 or TRBD2 (7 bases each). Trimming stripped 6 bases from V and 4 bases from J, with 13 bases between. This CDR3 comprises 13 residues. CDR1 and CDR2 (germline): SGHDN, FVKESK.

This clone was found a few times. CDR3 sequence (DNA): TGTGCCAGCAACTCGGACAGGGGTAGGACAGATACGCAGTATTTT. It encodes CASNSDRGRTDTQYF. The chain recombines TRBV6-1 with TRBJ2-3; 9 nucleotides align to TRBD1. J lost 3 bases, V lost 7 bases, and 8 bases had no gene match. Germline loops: CDR1 MNHNS, CDR2 SASEGT. The CDR3 runs to 15 residues.

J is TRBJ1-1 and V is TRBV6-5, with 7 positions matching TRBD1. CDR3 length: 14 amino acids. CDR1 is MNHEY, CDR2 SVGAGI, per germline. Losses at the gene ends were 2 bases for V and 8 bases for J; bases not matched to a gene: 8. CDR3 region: CASSYVQGKGEAFF. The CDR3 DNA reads TGTGCCAGCAGTTACGTACAGGGGAAGGGGGAAGCTTTCTTT.

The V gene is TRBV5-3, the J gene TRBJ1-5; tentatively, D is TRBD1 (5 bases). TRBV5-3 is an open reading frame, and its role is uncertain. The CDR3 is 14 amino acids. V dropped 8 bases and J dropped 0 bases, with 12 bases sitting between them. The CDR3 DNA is TGTGCCAGCACCAGGGACCTTAGCAATCAGCCCCAGCATTTT. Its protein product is CASTRDLSNQPQHF.

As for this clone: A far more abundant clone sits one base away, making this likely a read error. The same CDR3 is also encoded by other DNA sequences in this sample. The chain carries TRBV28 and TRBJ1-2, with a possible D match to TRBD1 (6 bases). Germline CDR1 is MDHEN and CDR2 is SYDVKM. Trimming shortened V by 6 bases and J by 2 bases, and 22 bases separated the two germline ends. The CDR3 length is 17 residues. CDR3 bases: TGTGCCAGCAGGGGGGCGGGGAGGGGCACTCTAAACTATGGCTACACCTTC. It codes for CASRGAGRGTLNYGYTF.

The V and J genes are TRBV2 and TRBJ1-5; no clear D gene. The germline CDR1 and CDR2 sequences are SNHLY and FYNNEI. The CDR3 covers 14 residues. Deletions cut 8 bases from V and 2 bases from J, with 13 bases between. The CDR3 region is CASHLLGGNQPQHF. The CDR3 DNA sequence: TGTGCCAGCCACCTGCTTGGCGGCAATCAGCCCCAGCATTTT.

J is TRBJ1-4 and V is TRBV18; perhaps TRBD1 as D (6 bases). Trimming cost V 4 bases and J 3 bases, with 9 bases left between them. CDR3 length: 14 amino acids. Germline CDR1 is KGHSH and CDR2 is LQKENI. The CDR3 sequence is CASSRRGSNEKLFF. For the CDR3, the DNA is TGTGCCAGCTCACGAAGGGGGTCTAATGAAAAACTGTTTTTT.

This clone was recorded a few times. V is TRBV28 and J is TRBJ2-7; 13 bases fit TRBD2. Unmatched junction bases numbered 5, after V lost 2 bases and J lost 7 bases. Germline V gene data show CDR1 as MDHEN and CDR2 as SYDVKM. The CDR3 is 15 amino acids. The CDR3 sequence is CASSLGLAGVNEQYF. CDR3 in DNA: TGTGCCAGCAGTTTAGGACTAGCGGGAGTAAATGAGCAGTACTTC.

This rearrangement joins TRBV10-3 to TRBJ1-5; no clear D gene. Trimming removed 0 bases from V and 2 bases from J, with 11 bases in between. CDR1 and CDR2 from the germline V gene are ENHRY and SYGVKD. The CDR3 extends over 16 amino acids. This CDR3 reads CAISESVGGGNQPQHF. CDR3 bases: TGTGCCATCAGTGAGTCCGTGGGTGGAGGCAATCAGCCCCAGCATTTT.

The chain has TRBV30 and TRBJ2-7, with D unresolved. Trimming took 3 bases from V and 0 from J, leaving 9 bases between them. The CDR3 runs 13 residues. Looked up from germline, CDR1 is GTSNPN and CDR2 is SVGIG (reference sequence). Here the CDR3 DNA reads TGTGCCTGGAGATGGCAGAGCTCCTACGAGCAGTACTTC. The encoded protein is CAWRWQSSYEQYF.

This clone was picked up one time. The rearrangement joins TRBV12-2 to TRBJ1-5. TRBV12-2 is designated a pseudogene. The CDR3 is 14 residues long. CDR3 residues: CASRLRVNNQPQHF. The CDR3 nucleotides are TGTGCAAGTCGCTTAAGGGTGAACAATCAGCCCCAGCATTTT.

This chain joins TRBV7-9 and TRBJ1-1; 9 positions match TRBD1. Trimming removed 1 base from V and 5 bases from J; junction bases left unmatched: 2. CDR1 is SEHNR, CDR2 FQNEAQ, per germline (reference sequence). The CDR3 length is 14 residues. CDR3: CASSLVDRGTEAFF. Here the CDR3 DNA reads TGTGCCAGCAGCTTAGTAGACAGGGGGACTGAAGCTTTCTTT.

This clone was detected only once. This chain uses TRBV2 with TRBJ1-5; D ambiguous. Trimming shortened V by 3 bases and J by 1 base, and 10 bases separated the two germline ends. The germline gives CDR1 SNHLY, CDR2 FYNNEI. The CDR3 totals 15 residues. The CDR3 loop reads CASSEGDWSNQPQHF. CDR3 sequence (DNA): TGTGCCAGCAGTGAGGGAGACTGGAGCAATCAGCCCCAGCATTTT.

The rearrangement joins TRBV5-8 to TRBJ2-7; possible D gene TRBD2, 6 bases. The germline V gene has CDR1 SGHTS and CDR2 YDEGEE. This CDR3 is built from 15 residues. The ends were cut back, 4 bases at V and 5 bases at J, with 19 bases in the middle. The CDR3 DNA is TGTGCCAGCAGCACTGACGGGACTCTAGGTCACGAGCAGTACTTC. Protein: CASSTDGTLGHEQYF.